This T cell receptor (beta chain) was identified in a study of blood T cell dynamics during melanoma immunotherapy. The wider study: First-line therapy was either pembrolizumab or nivolumab with ipilimumab for metastatic melanoma.

Profiling relied on immunoSEQ multiplex PCR, and the TCRdb table lists in-frame clones only, not all of them. The sample yields roughly 6,500 clones, 88% seen once. About this clone: Its cognate antigen is unknown.

Indicated time point: pre-treatment baseline. No patient had earlier systemic cancer treatment, concurrent immunosuppressants, or another active cancer. The CDR3 contains 15 residues. From germline, CDR1 is SGHTA and CDR2 FQGNSA. The ends lost 2 bases at V and 5 bases at J; junction bases unmatched: 3. Whole-study findings and limits: Clones driving repertoire changes may be melanoma-specific or general immune activation. At W3, later disease-control patients showed bifurcated PBMC repertoire changes, unlike progressors.

The receptor comes from a human donor with melanoma. J is TRBJ1-6 and V is TRBV7-2; 7 bases match TRBD1. This sample comprised blood, obtained from a patient treated with checkpoint blockade. Here the CDR3 DNA reads TGTGCCAGCAGCTTACGGGGACAGCATAATTCACCCCTCCACTTT. The encoded protein is CASSLRGQHNSPLHF.